The T cell receptor (beta chain) described here comes from a study of shared clonotypes between healthy human individuals. Study overall: Each donor's CD8 memory used one plate, CD8 naive two, each CD4 subset three. Study-level results: Blood alone was sampled, and tissue repertoires likely differ.

Note on this clone: The target antigen is unknown.

Trimming cost V 3 bases and J 3 bases, with 24 bases left between them. The germline V gene encodes CDR1 LNHDA and CDR2 SQIVND (reference sequence). The CDR3 has 18 amino acids. The deep-level immunoSEQ assay was used. Per the study methods: There were no quality scores in the junction-only immunoSEQ sequences, so filtering differed. This table comes from immunoSEQ multiplex PCR, and its TCRdb copy is limited to in-frame clones, with some not included. V and J calls and clone size come straight from that table; D and trimming were deduced from the DNA. The table records some 2 million clones, 95% of them present only once.

The sample consisted of naive CD4+ T cells sorted from blood. Stated subset: CD45RA+ positively selected. V gene TRBV19 combines with J gene TRBJ2-7, with D tentatively TRBD2 (5 bases). This clonotype was sampled from a man aged 18-30 years in good health. The CDR3 loop is CASSIEGANVFGYYEQYF. The CDR3, as DNA: TGTGCCAGTAGTATTGAGGGAGCTAATGTGTTCGGGTACTACGAGCAGTACTTC.